This T cell receptor (beta chain) was captured in a study of cytomegalovirus exposure and HLA in healthy donors. Study-level information: As an earlier analysis found, about 190 million T cells yielded 117 million unique TCR beta sequences.

Trimming pared 0 bases from V and 4 bases from J, leaving 15 bases between. The CDR3 totals 16 residues. Germline V gene data show CDR1 as SGDLS and CDR2 as YYNGEE. In the PCR, 60 Vbeta and 13 Jbeta primers were used. Sequencing was performed with immunoSEQ multiplex PCR; in TCRdb, only in-frame clones are kept and a portion is missing. The repertoire holds about 160,000 clones, with approximately 80% as singletons. The sequencing input was PBMCs. The chain employs TRBV9 and TRBJ2-3; possibly TRBD2 for D (6 bases). This receptor was identified in a male donor in good health and CMV-seropositive. CDR3 sequence reads: CASSVAGGRGSDTQYF. In nucleotides, the CDR3 is TGTGCCAGCAGCGTAGCTGGAGGGCGCGGGTCAGATACGCAGTATTTT.